Sequencing of this TCR beta chain was carried out in a study of T cell responses to AZD1222 COVID-19 vaccine. Study-wide points: Donor demographics were predominantly white British with a female majority; clonal diversity may be underestimated. It was only after the peak T cell response that any repertoires were sampled.

Looked up from germline, CDR1 is MRHNA and CDR2 is SNTAGT. V was pared by 2 bases and J by 6 bases, with 8 bases of the junction left unmatched. This CDR3 has 17 amino acids. Some clones are missing from TCRdb's copy, which holds only in-frame ones; the method was immunoSEQ multiplex PCR. This sample has under 95,000 clones; around 91% occur once, and the top ten carry roughly 9%. Concerning this clone itself: Its antigen is currently unknown.

This TCR came from an adult in good health. Sample: peripheral blood, taken on day 0 of AZD1222 vaccination. The gene calls are TRBV6-4 and TRBJ2-2; TRBD2 matches 11 bases. The CDR3 DNA sequence: TGTGCCAGCAGTGACCATAGCGGGGGGGCGATGGCCGGGGAGCTGTTTTTT. It encodes CASSDHSGGAMAGELFF.